Below, 25 T cell receptor beta chains from the same sample are listed, as sequenced in a study of spatial heterogeneity in lung cancer. TCRdb passed the 5' RACE reads through MiXCR, listing each CDR3 protein once. The data hold fewer than 25,000 distinct CDR3 sequences, with roughly 9.7% observed a single time. Time point given: blood at routine non-recurrence follow-up after resection. The source was PBMCs, collected at follow-up. The receptors here all came from a male donor with early-stage non-small cell lung cancer.

This clonotype was detected only a few times. This sequence joins TRBV20-1 and TRBJ2-7, with D perhaps TRBD1 or TRBD2 (5 bases each). Germline CDR1 DFQATT, CDR2 SNEGSKA (reference sequence). The CDR3 sequence is 14 residues long. Trimming shortened V by 0 bases and J by 0 bases, and 9 bases separated the two germline ends. The CDR3 DNA reads as TGCAGTGCTAGAGATACAGGACTCTCCTACGAGCAGTACTTC. Amino acid sequence: CSARDTGLSYEQYF.

The V gene is TRBV5-5, the J gene TRBJ1-2; D is undetermined. This CDR3 has 13 residues. Per germline, CDR1 SGHKS and CDR2 YYEKEE (reference sequence). Trimming took 7 bases from V and 9 from J, leaving 19 bases between them. For the CDR3, the DNA is TGTGCCAGCCATACAGCTATCCAAGGGAGCTACACCTTC. It yields the protein CASHTAIQGSYTF.

The gene calls are TRBV5-1 and TRBJ1-1; D is possibly TRBD1 (5 bases). This CDR3 has 14 amino acids. V lost 5 bases and J lost 0, with 11 bases in between. CDR1 and CDR2 (germline): SGHRS, YFSETQ. CDR3 amino acids: CASRQTELNTEAFF. The CDR3 DNA reads as TGCGCCAGCAGACAGACAGAGCTGAACACTGAAGCTTTCTTT.

The sample holds many counts of this clonotype. J is TRBJ2-2 and V is TRBV5-1, with D unclear. The CDR3 length is 14 residues. V dropped 5 bases and J dropped 1 base, with 9 bases sitting between them. CDR1 and CDR2 (germline): SGHRS, YFSETQ. For the CDR3, the DNA is TGCGCCAGCAGGAATAGCCTGAACACCGGGGAGCTGTTTTTT. It codes for CASRNSLNTGELFF. Full variable domain (rest looked up from reference TRBV5-1 and TRBJ2-2): KAGVTQTPRYLIKTRGQQVTLSCSPISGHRSVSWYQQTPGQGLQFLFEYFSETQRNKGNFPGRFSGRQFSNSRSEMNVSTLELGDSALYLCASRNSLNTGELFFGEGSRLTVL.

This clonotype was seen only a few times. The chain uses TRBV6-6 and TRBJ1-1; D possibly corresponds to TRBD1 (5 bases). Trimming removed 6 bases at V and 0 bases at J, with 11 bases between. The CDR3 runs 14 residues. Germline-derived CDR1 and CDR2 are MNHNY and SVGAGI (reference sequence). The CDR3 DNA reads as TGTGCCAGCAGCCAGACAGAACTGAACACTGAAGCTTTCTTT. This codes for CASSQTELNTEAFF.

This clonotype was observed a few times. J is TRBJ1-1 and V is TRBV6-1, with no clear D. CDR3 length: 13 amino acids. V gave up 6 bases and J gave up 2 bases, with 10 bases separating them. Looked up from germline, CDR1 is MNHNS and CDR2 is SASEGT. Here the CDR3 DNA reads TGTGCCAGCAGAAGGGAGGGCAACACTGAAGCTTTCTTT. It encodes CASRREGNTEAFF.

In this sample, this clonotype turned up many times. The V call is TRBV2, the J call TRBJ1-4; no firm D call. CDR1 is SNHLY and CDR2 is FYNNEI in the germline V gene. Trimming cost V 9 bases and J 5 bases, with 13 bases left between them. This CDR3 comprises 13 residues. The CDR3 DNA follows: TGTGCCAGTAAGGGAGGAGGGAATGAAAAACTGTTTTTT. Translated, it gives CASKGGGNEKLFF. Together with reference TRBV2 and TRBJ1-4, the CDR3 gives the full variable domain: EPEVTQTPSHQVTQMGQEVILRCVPISNHLYFYWYRQILGQKVEFLVSFYNNEISEKSEIFDDQFSVERPDGSNFTLKIRSTKLEDSAMYFCASKGGGNEKLFFGSGTQLSVL.

The V call is TRBV20-1, the J call TRBJ2-1; D is uncertain. CDR3 length equals 16 residues. Trimming cost V 5 bases and J 0 bases, with 17 bases left between them. CDR1 is DFQATT, CDR2 SNEGSKA, per germline (reference sequence). The CDR3 region has the DNA TGCAGTGCTGGGGTCCAAAAGTCGAGCTCCTACAATGAGCAGTTCTTC. Translation: CSAGVQKSSSYNEQFF.

This clonotype has a count of ten or more. V is TRBV9 and J is TRBJ2-6, with a possible D match to TRBD1 (7 bases). The CDR3 runs to 18 residues. Trimming removed 4 bases from V and 2 bases from J, with 19 bases in between. Per the germline V gene, CDR1 is SGDLS and CDR2 is YYNGEE. CDR3 loop: CASSSRGVWSPGANVLTF. For the CDR3, the DNA is TGTGCCAGCAGCTCCAGGGGGGTTTGGAGCCCTGGGGCCAACGTCCTGACTTTC. Full variable domain (remainder filled in from reference TRBV9 and TRBJ2-6): DSGVTQTPKHLITATGQRVTLRCSPRSGDLSVYWYQQSLDQGLQFLIQYYNGEERAKGNILERFSAQQFPDLHSELNLSSLELGDSALYFCASSSRGVWSPGANVLTFGAGSRLTVL.

The V gene is TRBV28, the J gene TRBJ1-4; D gene uncertain. The germline V and J ends were trimmed by 6 bases and 4 bases, with 15 bases remaining between them. Germline CDR1 and CDR2: MDHEN and SYDVKM. This CDR3 contains 15 residues. CDR3 coding DNA: TGTGCCAGCAGGTCGATCGTAGAGCATAATGAAAAACTGTTTTTT. Its translation: CASRSIVEHNEKLFF.

This clonotype has a handful of counts. This chain uses TRBV4-3 with TRBJ2-7; D possibly corresponds to TRBD1 (6 bases). Trimming removed 4 bases from V and 0 bases from J, with 13 bases in between. This CDR3 is 15 amino acids long. From germline, CDR1 is LGHNA and CDR2 YSLEER. CDR3 DNA sequence: TGCGCCAGCAGCCGTCTCACAGGGACCTCCTACGAGCAGTACTTC. It translates to CASSRLTGTSYEQYF.

Many counts were recorded for this clonotype. The V and J genes are TRBV10-3 and TRBJ2-7; TRBD1 aligns across 10 bases. CDR1 is ENHRY and CDR2 is SYGVKD in the germline V gene. J lost 3 bases, V lost 6 bases, and 5 bases had no gene match. The CDR3 runs 14 residues. The CDR3 nucleotides read TGTGCCATCAGGGGACAGGGGCCGATCTACGAGCAGTACTTC. It yields the protein CAIRGQGPIYEQYF.

In this sample, this clonotype turned up a few times. The chain is built from TRBV5-1 and TRBJ1-6; D is unclear. With 0 bases removed from V and 4 bases from J, the gap between germline ends came to 14 bases. The CDR3 has 17 amino acids. Germline lookup yields CDR1 SGHRS and CDR2 YFSETQ. In DNA form, the CDR3 reads TGCGCCAGCAGCTTGGAAGGCGGGGAGCAATATAATTCACCCCTCCACTTT. Translation gives CASSLEGGEQYNSPLHF.

The chain has TRBV10-3 and TRBJ2-1; 10 nucleotides align to TRBD2. V trimming: 7 bases; J trimming: 0 bases; junction bases outside the gene matches: 18. Germline CDR1 ENHRY, CDR2 SYGVKD. This CDR3 contains 20 residues. CDR3 in DNA: TGTGCCATCACCACCTCGAGATACCTAGCGGGGGAGGCCTCCTACAATGAGCAGTTCTTC. Translated, it gives CAITTSRYLAGEASYNEQFF.

The V call is TRBV7-4, the J call TRBJ1-5, with D unclear. This CDR3 has 20 amino acids. CDR1 and CDR2 from the germline V gene are SGHVT and SQSDAQ. V was trimmed by 5 bases and J by 5 bases, leaving 31 bases between them. CDR3 nucleotides: TGTGCCAGCAGCCCCCAAGCCCATTATGTCAGGCGGCCTGACCATCAGCCCCAGCATTTT. This codes for CASSPQAHYVRRPDHQPQHF.

This clonotype was observed many times. The J gene is TRBJ1-1, the V gene TRBV3-1; D unresolved. Trimming took off 3 bases at V and 3 bases at J, with 11 bases between the two ends. The CDR3 has 14 amino acids. In germline, CDR1 is LGHDT, CDR2 YNNKEL (reference sequence). The CDR3 sequence: CASSQVQRDTEAFF. In nucleotides, the CDR3 is TGTGCCAGCAGCCAGGTCCAGAGGGACACTGAAGCTTTCTTT.

This clonotype appeared many times. V gene TRBV7-8 combines with J gene TRBJ1-1; D gene unclear. Germline V gene sequence: CDR1 SGHVS, CDR2 FQNEAQ. With 5 bases removed from V and 1 base from J, the gap between germline ends came to 8 bases. The CDR3 runs 13 residues. CDR3 bases: TGTGCCAGCAGCCCTTTAGGGAACACTGAAGCTTTCTTT. It specifies CASSPLGNTEAFF.

This clonotype turned up a few times. V and J are TRBV4-3 and TRBJ1-5; TRBD1 matches at 7 bases. Germline V gives CDR1 LGHNA, CDR2 YSLEER. With 3 bases clipped from V and 0 bases from J, the junction kept 14 bases outside the gene matches. This CDR3 has 19 amino acids. The CDR3 nucleotides read TGCGCCAGCAGCCAGGACACAGGGGAAAGTGGCTATAGCAATCAGCCCCAGCATTTT. The encoded protein is CASSQDTGESGYSNQPQHF.

This clonotype was observed at least ten times. The genes are TRBV6-5 and TRBJ2-5; a possible D gene is TRBD2 (5 bases). CDR1 and CDR2 from the germline V gene are MNHEY and SVGAGI. This CDR3 is built from 14 residues. V lost 2 bases and J 2 bases, leaving 9 bases between the germline ends. CDR3 in DNA: TGTGCCAGCAGTTACAATACGGGGCAAGAGACCCAGTACTTC. Translation gives CASSYNTGQETQYF.

Many counts were recorded for this clonotype. The gene calls are TRBV12-3 or TRBV12-4 and TRBJ2-2, with D possibly matching TRBD2 (6 bases). CDR3 size: 12 residues. Trimming took off 6 bases at V and 8 bases at J, with 10 bases between the two ends. The DNA for the CDR3 is TGTGCCAGCAGGGGACTGGCGGGGGAGCTGTTTTTT. Protein product: CASRGLAGELFF.

This clonotype was seen repeatedly, ten times or more. The chain carries TRBV4-2 and TRBJ1-6; no reliable D call. The CDR3 loop spans 15 amino acids. Germline-derived CDR1 and CDR2 are LGHNA and YNFKEQ. Trimming removed 0 bases from V and 9 bases from J, with 12 bases in between. The CDR3 DNA reads TGTGCCAGCAGCCAAGATCCGCTTCGCGGTTCACCCCTCCACTTT. Its translation is CASSQDPLRGSPLHF.

This clonotype came up many times. The rearrangement links TRBV15 to TRBJ1-1, with TRBD1 identical over 8 bases. Germline CDR1 and CDR2: LNHNV and YYDKDF (reference sequence). V trimming: 0 bases; J trimming: 3 bases; junction bases outside the gene matches: 9. The CDR3 spans 17 residues. The CDR3 spells CATSRDYLTGGDTEAFF. For the CDR3, the DNA is TGTGCCACCAGCAGAGACTATCTTACAGGGGGAGACACTGAAGCTTTCTTT.

A few counts support this clonotype. This chain uses TRBV5-4 with TRBJ2-3; D is unresolved. The CDR3 is 17 amino acids. Per germline, CDR1 SGHNT and CDR2 YYREEE (reference sequence). The germline V and J ends were trimmed by 1 base and 3 bases, with 18 bases remaining between them. The CDR3 region is CASSLIRPGGLTDTQYF. In DNA, the CDR3 is TGTGCCAGCAGCTTGATTCGGCCAGGTGGATTAACAGATACGCAGTATTTT.

This clonotype turned up a few times. V is TRBV19 and J is TRBJ1-5; D may be TRBD1 (6 bases). V lost 10 bases, J lost 7 bases, and 17 bases lay in between. The CDR3 has 13 residues. The germline V gene has CDR1 LNHDA and CDR2 SQIVND (reference sequence). The CDR3 protein is CATGGGELQPQHF. CDR3 nucleotide sequence: TGTGCCACCGGAGGGGGGGAACTACAGCCCCAGCATTTT. The full variable domain, rest sourced from reference TRBV19 and TRBJ1-5, is DGGITQSPKYLFRKEGQNVTLSCEQNLNHDAMYWYRQDPGQGLRLIYYSQIVNDFQKGDIAEGYSVSREKKESFPLTVTSAQKNPTAFYLCATGGGELQPQHFGDGTRLSIL.

This chain connects TRBV7-9 to TRBJ2-1; TRBD1 matches 11 bases. The CDR3 spans 14 residues. The V gene end was trimmed by 5 bases and the J gene end by 6 bases; junction bases not matched to a gene: 3. Germline loops: CDR1 SEHNR, CDR2 FQNEAQ (reference sequence). CDR3 bases: TGTGCCAGCAGCGCGGACAGGGGGCCCAATGAGCAGTTCTTC. This sequence encodes CASSADRGPNEQFF.